The next 32 T cell receptor beta chains were all read from a single sample in a study of blood T cell repertoires in COVID-19. Clones were sequenced by immunoSEQ multiplex PCR, and TCRdb holds only the in-frame ones, with some missing. The sample includes about 200,000 clones, approximately 90% of them seen just once. The sequenced sample consisted of peripheral blood. These receptors came from a man aged 50 to 60 with acute or convalescent COVID-19.

This sequence joins TRBV10-2 and TRBJ1-1, with TRBD1 as a possible D gene (5 bases). V shed 6 bases and J shed 4 bases, with 15 bases lying between them. CDR1 and CDR2 (germline): WSHSY, SAAADI. The CDR3 consists of 14 residues. The CDR3 DNA follows: TGCGCCAGCAGACTACAGGTCTGGAGCACTGAAGCTTTCTTT. This encodes CASRLQVWSTEAFF.

V is TRBV19 and J is TRBJ2-3, with D hard to call. Germline assignment: CDR1 LNHDA and CDR2 SQIVND (reference sequence). V was shortened by 3 bases and J by 7 bases, with 14 bases between the two germline ends. The CDR3 runs 14 residues. CDR3 nucleotide sequence: TGTGCCAGTAGTATCGGTCTAGGAGAGAATACGCAGTATTTT. It translates to CASSIGLGENTQYF. Supplemented by reference TRBV19 and TRBJ2-3, the full variable domain reads DGGITQSPKYLFRKEGQNVTLSCEQNLNHDAMYWYRQDPGQGLRLIYYSQIVNDFQKGDIAEGYSVSREKKESFPLTVTSAQKNPTAFYLCASSIGLGENTQYFGPGTRLTVL.

The chain uses TRBV6-1 and TRBJ1-5; 9 bases agree with TRBD1. J was trimmed by 6 bases and V by 3 bases; bases with no gene match: 6. CDR3 length: 15 residues. Germline assignment: CDR1 MNHNS and CDR2 SASEGT. The CDR3: CASSDLGQGFQPQHF. The DNA of the CDR3 is TGTGCCAGCAGTGATTTGGGACAGGGCTTTCAGCCCCAGCATTTT.

Only one count was recorded for this clone. V usage is TRBV19 and J usage is TRBJ1-2, with no clear D. The germline V and J ends were trimmed by 5 bases and 2 bases, with 9 bases remaining between them. This CDR3 is built from 13 residues. Germline assignment: CDR1 LNHDA and CDR2 SQIVND (reference sequence). CDR3 DNA: TGTGCCAGTAGTCCAGACGGGAACTATGGCTACACCTTC. Protein sequence: CASSPDGNYGYTF.

To note about this clone: Other DNA sequences in this sample translate to the same CDR3. The J gene is TRBJ2-3, the V gene TRBV7-9, with TRBD1 matching 8 bases. This CDR3 has 15 residues. Germline V gene data show CDR1 as SEHNR and CDR2 as FQNEAQ (reference sequence). The V and J ends lost 5 bases and 1 base, in that order; junction bases with no gene match: 5. This chain's CDR3 is CASSTRGQGTDTQYF. The CDR3, as DNA: TGTGCCAGCAGCACGCGGGGACAGGGCACAGATACGCAGTATTTT.

The rearrangement links TRBV18 to TRBJ1-1, with D possibly being TRBD1 (6 bases). This CDR3 comprises 14 residues. V lost 4 bases, J lost 0 bases, and 9 bases lay in between. In germline, CDR1 is KGHSH, CDR2 LQKENI. The CDR3 here is CASSLGQMNTEAFF. For the CDR3, the DNA is TGTGCCAGCTCACTTGGACAGATGAACACTGAAGCTTTCTTT.

The V and J genes are TRBV5-1 and TRBJ2-5; 8 positions agree with TRBD2. There are 18 residues in the CDR3. The germline V gene has CDR1 SGHRS and CDR2 YFSETQ. Germline trimming cut 0 bases from V and 2 bases from J; bases unmatched to any gene: 12. CDR3 in DNA: TGCGCCAGCAGCTTGGATCCCTCCTCGGCGGGGGGACAAGAGACCCAGTACTTC. Residues: CASSLDPSSAGGQETQYF.

V is TRBV18 and J is TRBJ2-5, with 8 bases matching TRBD1. The CDR3 has 15 amino acids. V shed 0 bases, J shed 7 bases, and the junction held 7 bases outside the gene matches. CDR1 is KGHSH and CDR2 is LQKENI in the germline V gene. The CDR3 nucleotides are TGTGCCAGCTCACCACCGGACAGGGTTTCGGTGACCCAGTACTTC. Its protein product is CASSPPDRVSVTQYF.

The chain combines TRBV12-3 or TRBV12-4 with TRBJ2-5; 8 positions match TRBD2. This CDR3 is built from 13 residues. V lost 5 bases and J lost 5; bases outside the gene matches: 4. The CDR3 here is CASSPGGRETQYF. The CDR3 nucleotides read TGTGCCAGCAGTCCGGGGGGGAGGGAGACCCAGTACTTC.

V usage is TRBV7-9 and J usage is TRBJ1-5; D unresolved. V lost 1 base and J lost 0, with 16 bases in between. The germline V gene has CDR1 SEHNR and CDR2 FQNEAQ (reference sequence). The CDR3 extends over 18 amino acids. CDR3 region: CASSLGSNRSPSNQPQHF. The CDR3 nucleotides are TGTGCCAGCAGCTTAGGAAGCAATAGGAGCCCTAGCAATCAGCCCCAGCATTTT. The full variable domain, in which reference TRBV7-9 and TRBJ1-5 provide the parts outside the CDR3, is DTGVSQNPRHKITKRGQNVTFRCDPISEHNRLYWYRQTLGQGPEFLTYFQNEAQLEKSRLLSDRFSAERPKGSFSTLEIQRTEQGDSAMYLCASSLGSNRSPSNQPQHFGDGTRLSIL.

This chain uses TRBV12-3 or TRBV12-4 with TRBJ1-6; unclear D gene. The CDR3 is 12 amino acids. Trimming cost V 4 bases and J 5 bases, with 3 bases left between them. CDR3 protein: CASSSDNSPLHF. DNA of the CDR3: TGTGCCAGCAGTTCAGATAATTCACCCCTCCACTTT.

CDR3 in amino acids: CASSPPGGVGNQPQHF. As DNA, the CDR3 is TGTGCCAGCAGTCCTCCGGGAGGGGTAGGCAATCAGCCCCAGCATTTT. This chain connects TRBV2 to TRBJ1-5; tentative D call: TRBD1 (5 bases). This CDR3 is built from 16 residues. Germline lookup yields CDR1 SNHLY and CDR2 FYNNEI. Deletions cut 5 bases from V and 2 bases from J, with 16 bases between.

This chain uses TRBV7-2 with TRBJ1-4; D is ambiguous. Trimming pared 1 base from V and 3 bases from J, leaving 9 bases between. Germline CDR1 is SGHTA and CDR2 is FQGNSA. The CDR3 contains 15 residues. This CDR3 reads CASSLVPTANEKLFF. The DNA for the CDR3 is TGTGCCAGCAGCTTAGTCCCAACGGCTAATGAAAAACTGTTTTTT.

By share, this clone counts as medium-sized. This sequence joins TRBV6-1 and TRBJ1-3; no clear D. CDR1 is MNHNS and CDR2 is SASEGT in the germline V gene. V was pared by 3 bases and J by 12 bases, with 21 bases between. This CDR3 contains 15 residues. The CDR3 DNA reads as TGTGCCAGCAGTGACGGGGTGGAGGGTAGGGCTCGCATATATTTT. It is translated as CASSDGVEGRARIYF.

The CDR3 sequence is CASSLDTTYSPLHF. The CDR3 DNA sequence: TGTGCCAGCAGTTTGGACACAACTTATTCACCCCTCCACTTT. This chain uses TRBV27 with TRBJ1-6; a weak D match, TRBD1 (5 bases). This CDR3 comprises 14 residues. In germline, CDR1 is MNHEY, CDR2 SMNVEV (reference sequence). Trimming left V 3 bases short and J 8 bases short, with 11 bases between.

The J gene is TRBJ1-1, the V gene TRBV10-1; D is ambiguous. V was shortened by 0 bases and J by 0 bases, with 8 bases between the two germline ends. The CDR3 has 15 residues. In germline, CDR1 is WNHNN, CDR2 SYGVQD (reference sequence). CDR3: CASSESPTMNTEAFF. The CDR3 DNA sequence: TGCGCCAGCAGTGAGTCCCCTACCATGAACACTGAAGCTTTCTTT.

The CDR3 DNA follows: TGTGCTAGTGGTTTTGGACAGGGTGGTCAGCCCCAGCATTTT. Translated, it gives CASGFGQGGQPQHF. V and J are TRBV12-5 and TRBJ1-5; TRBD1 matches 8 bases. After removal of 3 bases from V and 6 bases from J, the junction contained 4 bases not matched to a gene. The length of the CDR3 is 14 residues. Germline V gives CDR1 LGHNT, CDR2 FRNRAP.

The genes are TRBV6-5 and TRBJ2-1, with 11 bases identical to TRBD2. The CDR3 length is 15 residues. V lost 6 bases to trimming and J lost 4 bases; unmatched junction nucleotides: 5. Germline V gives CDR1 MNHEY, CDR2 SVGAGI. CDR3 DNA sequence: TGTGCCAGCAGCCTACTAGCGGGGGCATACAATGAGCAGTTCTTC. It is translated as CASSLLAGAYNEQFF.

Only one count was recorded for this clone. The chain has TRBV10-3 and TRBJ1-5; TRBD1 is a possible D gene (6 bases). The CDR3 has 13 residues. Germline V gene data show CDR1 as ENHRY and CDR2 as SYGVKD. V lost 9 bases and J 3 bases, leaving 12 bases between the germline ends. The CDR3 sequence is CAIGGLDNQPQHF. The CDR3 DNA is TGTGCCATAGGGGGTTTGGACAATCAGCCCCAGCATTTT.

V gene TRBV19 combines with J gene TRBJ1-2, with 10 bases matching TRBD1. This CDR3 is built from 13 residues. Germline CDR1 and CDR2: LNHDA and SQIVND (reference sequence). The trim removed 5 bases at V and 9 bases at J, leaving 6 bases unmatched. The CDR3 is CASSWTTGGRYTF. The CDR3 DNA reads TGTGCCAGTAGTTGGACGACAGGGGGCCGCTACACCTTC.

The chain has TRBV6-6 and TRBJ2-1, with D maybe TRBD2 (6 bases). This CDR3 has 13 amino acids. Germline V gene lookup returns CDR1 MNHNY and CDR2 SVGAGI (reference sequence). The ends were cut back, 4 bases at V and 9 bases at J, with 13 bases in the middle. CDR3 sequence: CASSFAREVEQFF. In DNA form, the CDR3 reads TGTGCCAGCAGTTTTGCGAGGGAGGTTGAGCAGTTCTTC.

This clone was counted a few times. This chain joins TRBV29-1 and TRBJ1-2, with D possibly matching TRBD1 (6 bases). The CDR3 extends over 15 amino acids. Trimming shortened V by 4 bases and J by 2 bases, and 17 bases separated the two germline ends. In germline, CDR1 is SQVTM, CDR2 ANQGSEA. The chain's CDR3 is CSVVAGERGNYGYTF. The DNA of the CDR3 is TGCAGCGTTGTTGCGGGGGAGAGGGGGAACTATGGCTACACCTTC.

This clone was recorded once. DNA for the CDR3: TGTGCCAGTAGTACCGAAGGGACACTTACAAATTCACCCCTCCACTTT. This encodes CASSTEGTLTNSPLHF. V usage is TRBV19 and J usage is TRBJ1-6; a weak D match, TRBD1 (6 bases). V gave up 4 bases and J gave up 7 bases, with 17 bases separating them. The CDR3 sequence is 16 residues long. The germline gives CDR1 LNHDA, CDR2 SQIVND (reference sequence).

The J gene is TRBJ2-1, the V gene TRBV5-1, with 10 bases aligning to TRBD2. The junction had 20 bases not matched to a gene; V was cut back by 9 bases and J by 14 bases. The CDR3 contains 15 residues. The germline CDR1 and CDR2 sequences are SGHRS and YFSETQ. The CDR3 sequence is CATSGDPPASGGEFF. Written as DNA, the CDR3 is TGCGCCACCTCAGGGGACCCCCCAGCCAGCGGGGGGGAGTTCTTC.

As to this clone: An end of the junction differs from the germline gene, which may be a read error. The rearrangement uses TRBV29-1 and TRBJ1-2, with D perhaps TRBD1 (5 bases). This CDR3 is built from 12 residues. Germline V gives CDR1 SQVTM, CDR2 ANQGSEA. The CDR3 protein is CSLEGAGGGYTF. In DNA form, the CDR3 reads TGCAGCCTTGAAGGGGCCGGGGGTGGCTACACCTTC.

V and J are TRBV25-1 and TRBJ1-2; the match to TRBD1 covers 8 bases. This CDR3 is 17 amino acids long. V was clipped by 1 base and J by 5 bases; unmatched bases: 12. CDR1 MGHDK and CDR2 SYGVNS come from the germline V gene. Written as DNA, the CDR3 is TGTGCCAGCAGTGAATTGCAATGGCCAGGGGGCCGGTATGGCTACACCTTC. As protein: CASSELQWPGGRYGYTF.

The chain couples TRBV5-1 to TRBJ2-3; D may be TRBD1 (8 bases). The length of the CDR3 is 14 residues. The V gene's germline CDR1 is SGHRS and CDR2 YFSETQ. The germline V and J ends were trimmed by 2 bases and 6 bases, with 13 bases remaining between them. The CDR3 spells CASSFGQGGDTQYF. Written as DNA, the CDR3 is TGCGCCAGCAGCTTCGGACAGGGAGGGGATACGCAGTATTTT.

The table lists this clone with a count of one. This chain links TRBV6-6 with TRBJ1-1; the D gene is possibly TRBD1 (6 bases). Germline V gives CDR1 MNHNY, CDR2 SVGAGI (reference sequence). Trimming took 6 bases from V and 2 from J, leaving 10 bases between them. The CDR3 has 13 residues. CDR3 in amino acids: CASRRTANTEAFF. CDR3 bases: TGTGCCAGCAGGCGGACAGCCAACACTGAAGCTTTCTTT.

CDR3 loop: CASTPQGAGDGYTF. CDR3 nucleotide sequence: TGTGCCAGTACCCCTCAGGGGGCAGGAGATGGCTACACCTTC. The chain combines TRBV19 with TRBJ1-2; 8 nucleotides agree with TRBD1. Germline V CDR1 and CDR2: LNHDA, SQIVND (reference sequence). With 7 bases clipped from V and 6 bases from J, the junction kept 10 bases outside the gene matches. The CDR3 consists of 14 residues.

V and J are TRBV7-9 and TRBJ2-2, with D perhaps TRBD2 (5 bases). V dropped 5 bases and J dropped 2 bases, with 15 bases sitting between them. Germline V lookup: CDR1 SEHNR, CDR2 FQNEAQ (reference sequence). This CDR3 contains 16 residues. CDR3 loop: CASSPIRTGNTGELFF. CDR3 nucleotide sequence: TGTGCCAGCAGCCCCATTCGAACGGGAAACACCGGGGAGCTGTTTTTT. Combining the CDR3 with reference TRBV7-9 and TRBJ2-2 gives the whole variable domain DTGVSQNPRHKITKRGQNVTFRCDPISEHNRLYWYRQTLGQGPEFLTYFQNEAQLEKSRLLSDRFSAERPKGSFSTLEIQRTEQGDSAMYLCASSPIRTGNTGELFFGEGSRLTVL.

Note on this clone: The junction shows a germline mismatch at one end, possibly a read error. The chain uses TRBV18 and TRBJ1-2, with 7 positions matching TRBD1. The CDR3 sequence is 14 residues long. The germline gives CDR1 KGHSH, CDR2 LQKENI. The CDR3 DNA reads as TGTGCCAGCTCACCTGACAGGGCCTACTACGGCTACACCTTC. It is translated as CASSPDRAYYGYTF.

The J gene is TRBJ2-5, the V gene TRBV5-1, with D possibly matching TRBD2 (5 bases). Trimming shortened V by 2 bases and J by 1 base, and 6 bases separated the two germline ends. The CDR3 is 13 amino acids. CDR1 is SGHRS and CDR2 is YFSETQ in the germline V gene. The DNA for the CDR3 is TGCGCCAGCAGCTTCGGGGTCCAAGAGACCCAGTACTTC. Residues: CASSFGVQETQYF.